These 32 T cell receptor beta chains originate from one sample sequenced in a study of PD-1 blockade in classical Hodgkin lymphoma. Clones were sequenced by immunoSEQ multiplex PCR, and TCRdb holds only the in-frame ones, with some missing. The sample contains under 20,000 clones, around 74% of which appear only once. Time point noted: cycle 4 day 1 (C4D1), after about 6 weeks of nivolumab. Patients all relapsed after autologous stem cell transplantation, and there was variation in brentuximab vedotin exposure. It was by magnetic negative selection that CD4+ T cells were purified from thawed PBMCs. This material consisted of CD4+ T cells from blood, taken before the fourth cycle of nivolumab. The receptor set was obtained from a human donor with classical Hodgkin lymphoma.

This clone is classed as medium-sized. In nucleotides, the CDR3 is TGTGCCAGCAGCCGGGACCGCAATCAGCCCCAGCATTTT. This codes for CASSRDRNQPQHF. The rearrangement joins TRBV7-2 to TRBJ1-5; possible D gene TRBD1, 5 bases. The CDR3 totals 13 residues. CDR1 is SGHTA and CDR2 is FQGNSA in the germline V gene. Trimming removed 5 bases at V and 2 bases at J, with 7 bases between.

The chain joins TRBV2 to TRBJ2-1; TRBD2 might be the D (5 bases). The germline V and J ends were trimmed by 6 bases and 7 bases, with 10 bases remaining between them. Germline lookup yields CDR1 SNHLY and CDR2 FYNNEI. This CDR3 contains 12 residues. The CDR3 is CASRTSKNEQFF. The CDR3 DNA sequence: TGTGCCAGCAGAACTAGTAAAAATGAGCAGTTCTTC. The full variable domain, its missing parts supplied by reference TRBV2 and TRBJ2-1, is EPEVTQTPSHQVTQMGQEVILRCVPISNHLYFYWYRQILGQKVEFLVSFYNNEISEKSEIFDDQFSVERPDGSNFTLKIRSTKLEDSAMYFCASRTSKNEQFFGPGTRLTVL.

The V call is TRBV5-1, the J call TRBJ2-7; TRBD1 aligns across 10 bases. The germline gives CDR1 SGHRS, CDR2 YFSETQ. CDR3 length: 15 amino acids. Germline trimming cut 3 bases from V and 4 bases from J; bases unmatched to any gene: 7. The CDR3 is CASSYWTGGLYEQYF. The CDR3 region has the DNA TGCGCCAGCAGCTACTGGACAGGGGGTTTATACGAGCAGTACTTC.

The rearrangement links TRBV6-1 to TRBJ1-4; no definite D call. Per the germline V gene, CDR1 is MNHNS and CDR2 is SASEGT. V lost 6 bases and J 6 bases, leaving 17 bases between the germline ends. CDR3 size: 15 residues. CDR3 DNA: TGTGCCAGCAGCCCCCCCGGTCTGGACTATGAAAAACTGTTTTTT. Residues: CASSPPGLDYEKLFF.

The chain joins TRBV30 to TRBJ2-2, with TRBD2 as a possible D gene (5 bases). With 0 bases removed from V and 8 bases from J, the gap between germline ends came to 13 bases. Germline V CDR1 and CDR2: GTSNPN, SVGIG (reference sequence). The CDR3 has 14 amino acids. In nucleotides, the CDR3 is TGTGCCTGGAGTGTAAGCGGTGGCAGAGGGGAGCTGTTTTTT. It codes for CAWSVSGGRGELFF.

This clone was seen a handful of times. CDR3 protein: CASSLIGGEQYV. Here the CDR3 DNA reads TGTGCCAGCAGCTTAATTGGGGGCGAGCAGTACGTC. The chain carries TRBV7-9 and TRBJ2-7; D assignment may be TRBD1 or TRBD2 (5 bases each). The CDR3 consists of 12 residues. CDR1 and CDR2 (germline): SEHNR, FQNEAQ (reference sequence). Trimming removed 2 bases from V and 6 bases from J, with 8 bases in between.

The chain recombines TRBV6-1 with TRBJ2-5; tentative D call: TRBD1 (5 bases). The V and J ends lost 3 bases and 5 bases respectively, with 10 bases between them. This CDR3 contains 13 residues. In germline, CDR1 is MNHNS, CDR2 SASEGT. CDR3 in DNA: TGTGCCAGCAGTGACAGGGTTCGGGAGACCCAGTACTTC. It is translated as CASSDRVRETQYF.

V and J are TRBV14 and TRBJ2-6; weak D call: TRBD1 (5 bases). Germline V lookup: CDR1 SGHDN, CDR2 FVKESK. The CDR3 has 16 amino acids. The V end lost 1 base, the J end lost 2 bases, and 9 bases lay between the germline ends. CDR3 in DNA: TGTGCCAGCAGCCAAGGGCGCAGGGCTGGGGCCAACGTCCTGACTTTC. Translation: CASSQGRRAGANVLTF.

The gene calls are TRBV14 and TRBJ2-5, with D maybe TRBD2 (5 bases). Germline-derived CDR1 and CDR2 are SGHDN and FVKESK. Trimming pared 2 bases from V and 5 bases from J, leaving 12 bases between. This CDR3 spans 14 amino acids. CDR3 DNA sequence: TGTGCCAGCAGCCAACTAGCCGTCGTGGAGACCCAGTACTTC. Translated: CASSQLAVVETQYF. Full variable domain (remainder filled in from reference TRBV14 and TRBJ2-5): EAGVTQFPSHSVIEKGQTVTLRCDPISGHDNLYWYRRVMGKEIKFLLHFVKESKQDESGMPNNRFLAERTGGTYSTLKVQPAELEDSGVYFCASSQLAVVETQYFGPGTRLLVL.

This chain links TRBV5-6 with TRBJ1-2, with D perhaps matching TRBD1 (6 bases). The CDR3 covers 15 residues. Germline V gene data show CDR1 as SGHDT and CDR2 as YYEEEE. The V end lost 0 bases, the J end lost 4 bases, and 13 bases lay between the germline ends. CDR3 region: CASSLARGRGYGYTF. CDR3 in DNA: TGTGCCAGCAGCTTGGCTCGGGGGCGCGGCTATGGCTACACCTTC.

This chain joins TRBV7-6 and TRBJ1-5; possibly TRBD1 for D (6 bases). The CDR3 runs to 17 residues. V lost 2 bases and J lost 2, with 16 bases in between. Germline-derived CDR1 and CDR2 are SGHVS and FNYEAQ. In DNA, the CDR3 is TGTGCCAGCAGCTTAAGGTTAGGGGGGGACGGCAATCAGCCCCAGCATTTT. Translating it yields CASSLRLGGDGNQPQHF. The whole variable domain, remainder taken from reference TRBV7-6 and TRBJ1-5, is GAGVSQSPRYKVTKRGQDVALRCDPISGHVSLYWYRQALGQGPEFLTYFNYEAQQDKSGLPNDRFSAERPEGSISTLTIQRTEQRDSAMYRCASSLRLGGDGNQPQHFGDGTRLSIL.

The rearrangement joins TRBV6-5 to TRBJ1-6; possibly TRBD1 for D (6 bases). Germline CDR1 MNHEY, CDR2 SVGAGI. V lost 4 bases and J 7 bases, leaving 11 bases between the germline ends. This CDR3 contains 14 residues. In DNA, the CDR3 is TGTGCCAGCAGTTGGGACATTTCCAATTCACCCCTCCACTTT. This sequence encodes CASSWDISNSPLHF.

The gene calls are TRBV5-4 and TRBJ1-6; tentative D call: TRBD1 (6 bases). This CDR3 spans 15 amino acids. V dropped 3 bases and J dropped 6 bases, with 13 bases sitting between them. CDR1 SGHNT and CDR2 YYREEE come from the germline V gene (reference sequence). The CDR3 DNA is TGTGCCAGCAGCTCATCCGGACAGAGTAATTCACCCCTCCACTTT. Translation: CASSSSGQSNSPLHF.

The J gene is TRBJ2-5, the V gene TRBV5-4; D unresolved. This CDR3 is 14 amino acids long. Trimming took 1 base from V and 5 from J, leaving 12 bases between them. Germline V gene lookup returns CDR1 SGHNT and CDR2 YYREEE (reference sequence). The CDR3 nucleotides read TGTGCCAGCAGCTTGATAGGTCTGGGGGAGACCCAGTACTTC. Its protein is CASSLIGLGETQYF. The full variable domain, its missing parts supplied by reference TRBV5-4 and TRBJ2-5, is ETGVTQSPTHLIKTRGQQVTLRCSSQSGHNTVSWYQQALGQGPQFIFQYYREEENGRGNFPPRFSGLQFPNYSSELNVNALELDDSALYLCASSLIGLGETQYFGPGTRLLVL.

The rearrangement uses TRBV4-3 and TRBJ2-3; TRBD2 matches at 8 bases. This CDR3 has 17 amino acids. The junction had 11 bases not matched to a gene; V was cut back by 6 bases and J by 0 bases. CDR1 LGHNA and CDR2 YSLEER come from the germline V gene. DNA for the CDR3: TGCGCCAGCAGTCAACGCTTAGCGGGGACGAGCACAGATACGCAGTATTTT. Amino acids: CASSQRLAGTSTDTQYF.

The chain is built from TRBV10-2 and TRBJ1-1, with D perhaps matching TRBD1 (6 bases). The length of the CDR3 is 12 residues. V dropped 8 bases and J dropped 3 bases, with 10 bases sitting between them. Germline loops: CDR1 WSHSY, CDR2 SAAADI. CDR3 loop: CASSTGYTEAFF. CDR3 sequence (DNA): TGCGCCAGCTCCACAGGGTACACTGAAGCTTTCTTT.

The J gene is TRBJ2-3, the V gene TRBV9; D is possibly TRBD2 (5 bases). Trimming pared 0 bases from V and 6 bases from J, leaving 11 bases between. The CDR3 has 14 amino acids. CDR1 is SGDLS, CDR2 YYNGEE, per germline. CDR3 nucleotide sequence: TGTGCCAGCAGCGTAGCGGGGATCCTGGATACGCAGTATTTT. Translated: CASSVAGILDTQYF.

Written as DNA, the CDR3 is TGTGCCAGCAGCGTAGCTCGCGTGGCAGTCTCTGGAAACACCATATATTTT. Its protein is CASSVARVAVSGNTIYF. The rearrangement links TRBV9 to TRBJ1-3; D gene ambiguous. The length of the CDR3 is 17 residues. V was clipped by 0 bases and J by 0 bases, with 13 bases between them. The germline V gene encodes CDR1 SGDLS and CDR2 YYNGEE.

The chain employs TRBV6-6 and TRBJ1-4; no reliable D call. The V and J ends lost 5 bases and 11 bases respectively, with 15 bases between them. The germline CDR1 and CDR2 sequences are MNHNY and SVGAGI (reference sequence). The CDR3 covers 13 residues. CDR3: CASSGDPPGKLFF. Written as DNA, the CDR3 is TGTGCCAGCAGTGGTGACCCCCCCGGGAAACTGTTTTTT.

The J gene is TRBJ1-1, the V gene TRBV19; TRBD1 agrees at 7 bases. Germline V CDR1 and CDR2: LNHDA, SQIVND (reference sequence). CDR3 length: 17 residues. The J segment lost 4 bases and the V segment lost 2 bases, leaving 13 bases of the junction unmatched. The CDR3 sequence is CASSITRGRLLFTEAFF. In DNA form, the CDR3 reads TGTGCCAGTAGTATAACAAGGGGGCGCTTACTTTTCACTGAAGCTTTCTTT.

This clone was seen more than once but under ten times. This chain links TRBV29-1 with TRBJ1-5; TRBD1 might be the D (6 bases). V dropped 6 bases and J dropped 7 bases, with 13 bases sitting between them. This CDR3 comprises 12 residues. Germline V lookup: CDR1 SQVTM, CDR2 ANQGSEA. In DNA, the CDR3 is TGCAGCGTGAGGGGGTCAGACCAGCCCCAGCATTTT. This sequence encodes CSVRGSDQPQHF.

The chain uses TRBV5-1 and TRBJ2-5; a weak D match, TRBD1 (7 bases). The CDR3 consists of 14 residues. Between the trimmed V and J ends, which lost 6 bases and 5 bases, there was a span of 17 bases. Germline values: CDR1 SGHRS, CDR2 YFSETQ. The CDR3 reads CASNTGDFVETQYF. The CDR3 DNA reads as TGCGCCAGCAATACAGGGGACTTTGTGGAGACCCAGTACTTC.

This sequence joins TRBV5-5 and TRBJ2-5; D ambiguous. The CDR3 sequence is 11 residues long. CDR1 is SGHKS, CDR2 YYEKEE, per germline (reference sequence). V gave up 2 bases and J gave up 2 bases, with 1 base separating them. CDR3 nucleotide sequence: TGTGCCAGCAGCTTTCAAGAGACCCAGTACTTC. Translation gives CASSFQETQYF.

J is TRBJ2-6 and V is TRBV18; D tentatively fits TRBD1 or TRBD2 (7 bases each). The CDR3 consists of 18 residues. CDR1 and CDR2 from the germline V gene are KGHSH and LQKENI. The V end lost 3 bases, the J end lost 2 bases, and 17 bases lay between the germline ends. This chain's CDR3 is CASSPNSGGAAGANVLTF. The CDR3 bases are TGTGCCAGCTCACCCAACTCAGGGGGGGCAGCTGGGGCCAACGTCCTGACTTTC.

The J gene is TRBJ2-7, the V gene TRBV21-1; the D segment call TRBD1 is taken from the table without a DNA check. TRBV21-1 is assigned pseudogene status. The CDR3 length is 14 residues. The CDR3: CASSSKTGYNEQYV. The CDR3 region has the DNA TGTGCCAGCAGCAGTAAGACAGGGTACAACGAGCAGTACGTC.

In this sample, this clone turned up once. The chain uses TRBV4-3 and TRBJ2-3, with D hard to call. There are 14 residues in the CDR3. Germline V gene data show CDR1 as LGHNA and CDR2 as YSLEER. The V and J ends lost 0 bases and 2 bases respectively, with 6 bases between them. CDR3 coding DNA: TGCGCCAGCAGCCAAGATCCTACCACAGATACGCAGTATTTT. This translates into CASSQDPTTDTQYF.

The CDR3 nucleotides are TGTGCCTGGAGGACAGGTGGTTACAATGAGCAGTTCTTC. The encoded protein is CAWRTGGYNEQFF. V and J are TRBV30 and TRBJ2-1; TRBD1 is a possible D gene (6 bases). Germline lookup yields CDR1 GTSNPN and CDR2 SVGIG (reference sequence). The CDR3 contains 13 residues. V dropped 3 bases and J dropped 4 bases, with 10 bases sitting between them.

CDR3: CASSDRAGGYSPLHF. The CDR3, as DNA: TGTGCCAGCAGTGATCGGGCAGGGGGCTATTCACCCCTCCACTTT. This chain connects TRBV2 to TRBJ1-6; 8 nucleotides match TRBD1. CDR3 length equals 15 residues. After removal of 3 bases from V and 8 bases from J, the junction contained 6 bases not matched to a gene. Germline loops: CDR1 SNHLY, CDR2 FYNNEI.

This chain connects TRBV4-2 to TRBJ2-5; 9 nucleotides agree with TRBD1. The V gene end was trimmed by 2 bases and the J gene end by 2 bases; junction bases not matched to a gene: 6. Germline CDR1 reads LGHNA; CDR2 reads YNFKEQ. The CDR3 spans 16 residues. This CDR3 is CASSQLQGARQETQYF. The CDR3 region has the DNA TGTGCCAGCAGCCAATTACAGGGGGCGAGGCAAGAGACCCAGTACTTC.

Only a few counts were recorded for this clone. V and J are TRBV4-3 and TRBJ1-2; possibly TRBD1 for D (5 bases). Looked up from germline, CDR1 is LGHNA and CDR2 is YSLEER. The CDR3 contains 15 residues. Trimming removed 0 bases from V and 2 bases from J, with 10 bases in between. The CDR3 protein is CASSQDVGVNYGYTF. CDR3 nucleotide sequence: TGCGCCAGCAGCCAAGATGTAGGGGTCAACTATGGCTACACCTTC.

The chain couples TRBV7-2 to TRBJ2-1; 14 bases line up with TRBD2. CDR1 is SGHTA, CDR2 FQGNSA, per germline. This CDR3 comprises 15 residues. V shed 5 bases and J 6 bases; nucleotides not matched to a gene: 3. The CDR3 nucleotides are TGTGCCAGCAGCAAGGGACTAGCGGGGGCCAATGAGCAGTTCTTC. This translates into CASSKGLAGANEQFF. Full variable domain (remainder filled in from reference TRBV7-2 and TRBJ2-1): GAGVSQSPSNKVTEKGKDVELRCDPISGHTALYWYRQSLGQGLEFLIYFQGNSAPDKSGLPSDRFSAERTGGSVSTLTIQRTQQEDSAVYLCASSKGLAGANEQFFGPGTRLTVL.

This chain connects TRBV7-9 to TRBJ1-4, with TRBD1 identical over 8 bases. Germline V gene lookup returns CDR1 SEHNR and CDR2 FQNEAQ (reference sequence). The CDR3 totals 18 residues. V was clipped by 1 base and J by 0 bases; unmatched bases: 7. As DNA, the CDR3 is TGTGCCAGCAGCTTAGACGCCAGGGGGCCACCAACTAATGAAAAACTGTTTTTT. Protein: CASSLDARGPPTNEKLFF.